This TCR beta chain was found in a study of blood T cells in healthy people across ages. Using a J-beta primer mix together with a sample-barcoded 5' primer, a second PCR was run for roughly 6 to 11 cycles. From the 5' RACE reads, TCRdb called clonotypes with MiXCR, one entry per CDR3 protein. The sample lists 1.5 million to 2 million distinct CDR3 sequences, around 42% occurring once. V gave up 6 bases and J gave up 1 base, with 7 bases separating them. This CDR3 is built from 13 residues. CDR1 and CDR2 (germline): MNHEY, SMNVEV (reference sequence). The receptor's source is a human donor in good health. V is TRBV27 and J is TRBJ1-5; D unclear. The specimen sequenced was blood. The CDR3: CASSQMSNQPQHF. The CDR3 DNA sequence: TGTGCCAGCAGCCAGATGAGCAATCAGCCCCAGCATTTT.